The clone carrying this T cell receptor (beta chain) was counted only a few times. What it recognizes is unknown. The entirety of the isolated RNA underwent reverse transcription, so expressed TCRB transcripts were sequenced. Naive, central memory and regulatory T cell samples came to a mean of roughly 4 million reads. Sequenced by immunoSEQ multiplex PCR; TCRdb stores in-frame clones only, minus some. This table holds under 150,000 clones, roughly 48% found once. V was cut by 3 bases and J by 6 bases, with 10 bases left in between. The CDR3 sequence is 13 residues long. Per the germline V gene, CDR1 is SGHNT and CDR2 is YYREEE (reference sequence). The entry originates in a study of beta chain features in type 1 diabetes. Background on the study: Healthy donors, compared against patients, showed similar age, gender and cell yields. Study outcomes and limitations: Sampled from patients, naive, central memory and Treg TCRB repertoires appeared more similar than those sampled from healthy donors.

Per donor, one heparinised blood draw averaged approximately 120 mL. The sequencing input was Tregs from blood. The sequence derives from a man between 18 and 29 years old in good health. V and J are TRBV5-4 and TRBJ2-1; D unresolved. CDR3 residues: CASSWAKTNEQFF. CDR3 DNA sequence: TGTGCCAGCAGCTGGGCCAAGACCAATGAGCAGTTCTTC. The variable domain in full, with the rest retrieved from reference TRBV5-4 and TRBJ2-1, is ETGVTQSPTHLIKTRGQQVTLRCSSQSGHNTVSWYQQALGQGPQFIFQYYREEENGRGNFPPRFSGLQFPNYSSELNVNALELDDSALYLCASSWAKTNEQFFGPGTRLTVL.